A single sample gave rise to the 11 T cell receptor beta chains below, sequenced in a study of blood T cell repertoires in COVID-19. Sequencing used immunoSEQ multiplex PCR; TCRdb keeps in-frame clones, though not all of them. The table includes 100,000 to 150,000 clones, 65% to 90% detected once. The sequenced sample consisted of peripheral blood. The receptors shown here come from a man older than 75 with active or convalescent COVID-19.

The rearrangement uses TRBV7-3 and TRBJ1-1, with 7 bases that match TRBD1. Germline CDR1 and CDR2: SGHTA and FQGTGA. Germline trimming cut 8 bases from V and 5 bases from J; bases unmatched to any gene: 8. This CDR3 has 13 amino acids. The CDR3 bases are TGTGCCAGCGGTAAGGGCAGGGGGACTGAAGCTTTCTTT. Translating it yields CASGKGRGTEAFF.

This chain links TRBV7-7 with TRBJ2-7; the match to TRBD1 covers 12 bases. V was pared by 4 bases and J by 9 bases, with 4 bases of the junction left unmatched. This CDR3 is built from 13 residues. CDR1 is SSHAT, CDR2 FNYEAQ, per germline (reference sequence). The CDR3 DNA sequence: TGTGCCAGCAGCTCGGGACAGGGGGCCGTGCAGTACTTC. It yields the protein CASSSGQGAVQYF.

V and J are TRBV19 and TRBJ2-1, with a possible D match to TRBD2 (6 bases). Per the germline V gene, CDR1 is LNHDA and CDR2 is SQIVND (reference sequence). There are 12 residues in the CDR3. V lost 1 base and J lost 11, with 9 bases in between. This chain's CDR3 is CASSIVREKQFF. CDR3 in DNA: TGTGCCAGTAGTATAGTCCGGGAGAAGCAGTTCTTC.

The chain joins TRBV29-1 to TRBJ1-1; D gene unclear. Germline CDR1 reads SQVTM; CDR2 reads ANQGSEA. Trimming took off 3 bases at V and 11 bases at J, with 10 bases between the two ends. The CDR3 runs 10 residues. CDR3 protein: CSVDGPGAFF. The CDR3 DNA reads as TGCAGCGTTGATGGGCCTGGGGCTTTCTTT.

The chain joins TRBV7-7 to TRBJ2-2, with D perhaps matching TRBD1 (6 bases). The CDR3 runs 16 residues. The V end was cut by 3 bases, the J end by 3 bases, with 14 bases between. Germline V gene data show CDR1 as SSHAT and CDR2 as FNYEAQ (reference sequence). The CDR3 sequence is CASSFEPQGYTGELFF. In nucleotides, the CDR3 is TGTGCCAGCAGCTTCGAACCCCAGGGGTACACCGGGGAGCTGTTTTTT.

The chain carries TRBV19 and TRBJ1-3; 7 bases agree with TRBD1. The V gene's germline CDR1 is LNHDA and CDR2 SQIVND (reference sequence). The CDR3 covers 13 residues. Trimming took 10 bases from V and 3 from J; bases not matched to a gene: 6. This CDR3 reads CATDPGGGNTIYF. The CDR3 nucleotides are TGTGCCACCGACCCAGGGGGTGGAAACACCATATATTTT.

This sequence joins TRBV3-1 (or the pseudogene TRBV3-2) and TRBJ2-2; 12 bases line up with TRBD2. From germline, CDR1 is LGHDT and CDR2 YNNKEL (reference sequence). Trimming at V came to 3 bases and at J to 8 bases, leaving 7 bases not matched to a gene. The CDR3 spans 16 residues. CDR3 bases: TGTGCCAGCAGCCACGGCGGGACTAGCGGGCGGGGGGAGCTGTTTTTT. This codes for CASSHGGTSGRGELFF.

The chain is built from TRBV12-3 or TRBV12-4 and TRBJ1-3, with D hard to call. Trimming cost V 7 bases and J 11 bases, with 12 bases left between them. The CDR3 spans 11 residues. As DNA, the CDR3 is TGTGCCAGCAAAAAACGGAGGGCCATATATTTT. Translating it yields CASKKRRAIYF.

In the case of this clone: One end of the junction varies from germline; a read error may be responsible. Distinct nucleotide sequences in the sample also encode this CDR3. The genes are TRBV3-1 (or the pseudogene TRBV3-2) and TRBJ1-1; D unclear. CDR1 LGHDT and CDR2 YNNKEL come from the germline V gene (reference sequence). There are 14 residues in the CDR3. The DNA for the CDR3 is TGTGCCAGTAGCCAAGGTGTTATGAACACTGAAGCTTTCTTT. This translates into CASSQGVMNTEAFF.

The chain joins TRBV11-1 to TRBJ2-1; no clear D. Germline V gene data show CDR1 as SGHAT and CDR2 as FQDESV (reference sequence). The CDR3 is 12 residues long. The V gene lost 0 bases and the J gene lost 7 bases, with 4 bases spanning the gap. Here the CDR3 DNA reads TGTGCCAGCAGCTTAGCCGGGAATGAGCAGTTCTTC. Translated: CASSLAGNEQFF.

This chain connects TRBV30 to TRBJ1-1; possibly TRBD1 for D (5 bases). The CDR3 extends over 17 amino acids. Trimming took off 2 bases at V and 3 bases at J, with 22 bases between the two ends. Germline CDR1 is GTSNPN and CDR2 is SVGIG (reference sequence). CDR3 DNA: TGTGCCTGGAGTCCCGGGGACTCACGCCTAAGGGACACTGAAGCTTTCTTT. This sequence encodes CAWSPGDSRLRDTEAFF.